This T cell receptor beta chain was recorded in a study of blood T cells in healthy people across ages. The germline gives CDR1 SNHLY, CDR2 FYNNEI. V lost 4 bases, J lost 6 bases, and 13 bases lay in between. CDR3 length: 14 residues. The amount of total RNA extracted per sample was at least 6 micrograms. For the second PCR, which ran for about 7 to 12 cycles, a sample-barcoded 5' primer and a J-beta primer mix were used. TCRdb used MiXCR to reprocess the 5' RACE reads, holding one entry per CDR3 protein. Among hundreds of thousands of distinct CDR3 sequences listed, roughly 49% were seen once. The sequence was obtained from a woman aged 60 to 75 in good health. Sequencing used blood. The rearrangement uses TRBV2 and TRBJ1-5; the D is unclear. The CDR3 bases are TGTGCCAGCAGTGGACCGGGTGATGTTCAGCCCCAGCATTTT. This codes for CASSGPGDVQPQHF.